What follows are 30 T cell receptor beta chains derived from one specimen sequenced in a study of blood T cells in healthy people across ages. The second PCR ran roughly 6 to 12 cycles with a sample-barcoded 5' primer and J-beta primers. TCRdb passed the 5' RACE reads through MiXCR, listing each CDR3 protein once. The table shows hundreds of thousands of distinct CDR3 sequences, with around two fifths occurring only once. Sequencing was carried out using blood. The origin of the receptors is a man between 60 and 70 years old in good health.

This clonotype came up a few times. V is TRBV5-1 and J is TRBJ2-5; D is unclear. The germline V and J ends were trimmed by 5 bases and 5 bases, with 7 bases remaining between them. There are 11 residues in the CDR3. Germline V gives CDR1 SGHRS, CDR2 YFSETQ. For the CDR3, the DNA is TGCGCCAGCAGGCTTTCGGAGACCCAGTACTTC. Translation gives CASRLSETQYF.

The chain combines TRBV11-2 with TRBJ2-3; D is possibly TRBD1 (5 bases). This CDR3 is 17 amino acids long. The ends were cut back, 0 bases at V and 0 bases at J, with 13 bases in the middle. The V gene's germline CDR1 is SGHAT and CDR2 FQNNGV. CDR3 sequence reads: CASSLDREDTSTDTQYF. The CDR3 DNA is TGTGCCAGCAGCTTAGACAGGGAAGATACTAGCACAGATACGCAGTATTTT.

The V call is TRBV6-5, the J call TRBJ2-4; 7 bases align to TRBD1. The DNA matches TRBJ2-7 better at its end, which makes the J call doubtful. Germline V gene sequence: CDR1 MNHEY, CDR2 SVGAGI. The CDR3 runs to 13 residues. The CDR3 spells CASRDDRVREQYF. CDR3 nucleotides: TGTGCCAGCAGGGACGACAGGGTTCGCGAGCAGTACTTC.

The chain couples TRBV20-1 to TRBJ1-1, with 11 nucleotides matching TRBD1. This CDR3 comprises 16 residues. Germline lookup yields CDR1 DFQATT and CDR2 SNEGSKA (reference sequence). Germline trimming cut 3 bases from V and 0 bases from J; bases unmatched to any gene: 6. In DNA, the CDR3 is TGCAGTGCTAGGATAGGACAGGGGGCGCTGAACACTGAAGCTTTCTTT. Translation gives CSARIGQGALNTEAFF.

The gene calls are TRBV11-3 and TRBJ2-5, with TRBD1 matching over 9 bases. Losses at the gene ends were 5 bases for V and 4 bases for J; bases not matched to a gene: 8. The CDR3 spans 15 residues. Germline V gives CDR1 SGHNT, CDR2 YENEEA. CDR3 sequence reads: CASSVGTGSAETQYF. In DNA, the CDR3 is TGTGCCAGCAGCGTAGGGACAGGGTCGGCAGAGACCCAGTACTTC.

In DNA, the CDR3 is TGTGCCAGCAGTAGACAGGGCCCCATAGCCAAAAACATTCAGTACTTC. It is translated as CASSRQGPIAKNIQYF. The chain combines TRBV12-3 or TRBV12-4 with TRBJ2-4; TRBD1 aligns across 7 bases. V gave up 5 bases and J gave up 0 bases; unmatched junction bases: 7. The CDR3 runs to 16 residues.

The rearrangement links TRBV5-1 to TRBJ1-2; no firm D call. V lost 2 bases and J 4 bases, leaving 9 bases between the germline ends. The CDR3 sequence is 13 residues long. The germline V gene encodes CDR1 SGHRS and CDR2 YFSETQ. This CDR3 reads CASSFGYGYGYTF. The DNA for the CDR3 is TGCGCCAGCAGCTTCGGGTACGGCTATGGCTACACCTTC.

On this clonotype itself: One end of the junction is discordant with germline, which a read error may explain. The chain has TRBV12-3 or TRBV12-4 and TRBJ2-5; TRBD1 aligns across 9 bases. CDR3 length: 16 amino acids. As DNA, the CDR3 is TGTGCCCGCAGTCCCACGGGACAGGGAGTGGGAGAGACCCAGTACTTC. This translates into CARSPTGQGVGETQYF.

The rearrangement uses TRBV7-2 and TRBJ1-4, with 8 bases identical to TRBD1. V shed 5 bases and J 7 bases; nucleotides not matched to a gene: 9. This CDR3 contains 15 residues. The germline V gene encodes CDR1 SGHTA and CDR2 FQGNSA. The CDR3 DNA is TGTGCCAGCAGCAACGGACAGGGTGTAATTGAAAAACTGTTTTTT. Residues: CASSNGQGVIEKLFF. Using reference TRBV7-2 and TRBJ1-4 for the parts outside the CDR3, the full variable domain is GAGVSQSPSNKVTEKGKDVELRCDPISGHTALYWYRQSLGQGLEFLIYFQGNSAPDKSGLPSDRFSAERTGGSVSTLTIQRTQQEDSAVYLCASSNGQGVIEKLFFGSGTQLSVL.

With respect to this clonotype: One junction end does not reproduce the germline sequence, and a read error may be involved. The chain joins TRBV10-3 to TRBJ2-3, with D tentatively TRBD1 (6 bases). This CDR3 has 16 amino acids. CDR1 ENHRY and CDR2 SYGVKD come from the germline V gene. The DNA of the CDR3 is TGTGCCATCGGTGAGTATCAGGGGACCCAGACAGATACGCAGTATTTT. It is translated as CAIGEYQGTQTDTQYF.

V usage is TRBV10-3 and J usage is TRBJ2-7; 7 nucleotides match TRBD1. Germline assignment: CDR1 ENHRY and CDR2 SYGVKD. The CDR3 is 13 amino acids. After removal of 10 bases from V and 3 bases from J, the junction contained 9 bases not matched to a gene. The DNA for the CDR3 is TGTGCCACCACTGACAGGGACGTCTACGAGCAGTACTTC. Translating it yields CATTDRDVYEQYF.

This clonotype was counted between two and nine times. This chain uses TRBV20-1 with TRBJ1-5, with D tentatively TRBD1 (6 bases). The V and J ends lost 3 bases and 11 bases respectively, with 20 bases between them. The CDR3 has 14 amino acids. Germline lookup yields CDR1 DFQATT and CDR2 SNEGSKA (reference sequence). CDR3: CSASAGTPGEAQHF. CDR3 DNA: TGCAGTGCTAGCGCCGGGACACCCGGTGAAGCCCAGCATTTT.

This clonotype appeared a few times. CDR3 loop: CATSESDRVQPQHF. The CDR3 region has the DNA TGTGCCACCAGTGAATCAGACAGGGTACAGCCCCAGCATTTT. The chain combines TRBV24-1 with TRBJ1-5; 7 positions match TRBD1. This CDR3 is built from 14 residues. Germline-derived CDR1 and CDR2 are KGHDR and SFDVKD. Trimming cost V 4 bases and J 7 bases; bases outside gene matches: 6.

This clonotype has just a few counts. The V and J genes are TRBV5-1 and TRBJ2-1; possible D gene TRBD2, 6 bases. Trimming shortened V by 4 bases and J by 6 bases, and 14 bases separated the two germline ends. Germline V gives CDR1 SGHRS, CDR2 YFSETQ. The CDR3 consists of 14 residues. Here the CDR3 reads CASSGRSGSNEQFF. As DNA, the CDR3 is TGCGCCAGCAGCGGGAGGAGCGGGTCCAATGAGCAGTTCTTC.

CDR3 sequence: CATSAPPPLNEQFF. The CDR3 DNA reads as TGTGCCACCAGTGCCCCACCCCCACTCAATGAGCAGTTCTTC. The chain recombines TRBV24-1 with TRBJ2-1; D is unclear. The CDR3 contains 14 residues. CDR1 is KGHDR, CDR2 SFDVKD, per germline. Trimming shortened V by 5 bases and J by 6 bases, and 13 bases separated the two germline ends.

V is TRBV15 and J is TRBJ1-1, with D possibly TRBD1 on 6 matching bases. Trimming took 5 bases from V and 1 from J, leaving 17 bases between them. The germline gives CDR1 LNHNV, CDR2 YYDKDF (reference sequence). The CDR3 totals 16 residues. CDR3 in DNA: TGTGCCACCAGCCCAAGGGGGACTCTAGGGAACACTGAAGCTTTCTTT. It translates to CATSPRGTLGNTEAFF.

This clonotype was picked up many times. CDR3 loop: CASSLTGVAETQYF. For the CDR3, the DNA is TGCGCCAGCAGCTTAACAGGGGTTGCGGAGACCCAGTACTTC. V usage is TRBV5-1 and J usage is TRBJ2-5; 7 positions agree with TRBD1. The germline CDR1 and CDR2 sequences are SGHRS and YFSETQ. Trimming cost V 2 bases and J 5 bases; bases outside gene matches: 6. The CDR3 loop spans 14 amino acids.

CDR3 bases: TGTGCCAGCACTCTAAGGGATGGACTAGCGGGGCCTCTAGCCAAAAACATTCAGTACTTC. Translated, it gives CASTLRDGLAGPLAKNIQYF. The V and J genes are TRBV13 and TRBJ2-4; 12 nucleotides agree with TRBD2. CDR3 length: 20 residues. V lost 7 bases to trimming and J lost 0 bases; unmatched junction nucleotides: 16. The germline V gene has CDR1 PRHDT and CDR2 FYEKMQ (reference sequence).

The chain carries TRBV10-3 and TRBJ2-1; D might be TRBD1 (6 bases). Germline V gene lookup returns CDR1 ENHRY and CDR2 SYGVKD. The length of the CDR3 is 15 residues. Trimming removed 3 bases from V and 5 bases from J, with 14 bases in between. CDR3 sequence reads: CAISDAKTGNNEQFF. Here the CDR3 DNA reads TGTGCCATCAGTGACGCGAAGACAGGCAACAATGAGCAGTTCTTC.

This chain connects TRBV6-1 to TRBJ2-7, with a weak D call TRBD2 (7 bases). This CDR3 comprises 13 residues. CDR1 and CDR2 from the germline V gene are MNHNS and SASEGT. V was clipped by 6 bases and J by 3 bases, with 12 bases between them. Written as DNA, the CDR3 is TGTGCCAGCAGAGGGGGGGTGGACTACGAGCAGTACTTC. It specifies CASRGGVDYEQYF.

The count of this clonotype is one. The V call is TRBV3-1, the J call TRBJ2-5, with D tentatively TRBD1 (5 bases). The CDR3 totals 15 residues. V gave up 0 bases and J gave up 5 bases, with 13 bases separating them. The germline CDR1 and CDR2 sequences are LGHDT and YNNKEL (reference sequence). CDR3 amino acids: CASSQDKGPEETQYF. DNA for the CDR3: TGTGCCAGCAGCCAAGATAAGGGGCCGGAGGAGACCCAGTACTTC.

This clonotype has only a few counts. DNA for the CDR3: TGTGCCAGCAGCCCAGGTGGGGGCTCTGAGCAGTTCTTC. It translates to CASSPGGGSEQFF. The chain couples TRBV7-9 to TRBJ2-1; possibly TRBD1 for D (6 bases). This CDR3 region has 13 residues. The germline V gene encodes CDR1 SEHNR and CDR2 FQNEAQ (reference sequence). Trimming took 5 bases from V and 9 from J, leaving 14 bases between them.

The rearrangement joins TRBV7-9 to TRBJ2-1; maybe TRBD1 (6 bases). V was pared by 1 base and J by 5 bases, with 12 bases between. CDR1 and CDR2 (germline): SEHNR, FQNEAQ (reference sequence). The CDR3 is 15 residues long. CDR3 in amino acids: CASSLEGEGHNEQFF. CDR3 coding DNA: TGTGCCAGCAGCTTAGAGGGGGAAGGCCACAATGAGCAGTTCTTC.

The chain is built from TRBV7-9 and TRBJ2-7, with 8 bases identical to TRBD1. The CDR3 consists of 16 residues. J gave up 5 bases and V 2 bases, and 11 bases lay outside the gene matches. Germline V gene lookup returns CDR1 SEHNR and CDR2 FQNEAQ (reference sequence). The CDR3 DNA reads TGTGCCAGCAGCTTATGGTCAGGGGGCGGCAGGGACGAGCAGTACTTC. It is translated as CASSLWSGGGRDEQYF.

This chain joins TRBV3-1 and TRBJ2-1; D is uncertain. This CDR3 has 15 residues. V gave up 6 bases and J gave up 6 bases, with 18 bases separating them. The germline CDR1 and CDR2 sequences are LGHDT and YNNKEL (reference sequence). The CDR3 bases are TGTGCCAGCAGAAGTAAGGCGGTTACTGGCAATGAGCAGTTCTTC. Translating it yields CASRSKAVTGNEQFF.

The chain employs TRBV20-1 and TRBJ2-3; 11 nucleotides line up with TRBD2. The CDR3 runs 16 residues. Unmatched junction bases numbered 7, after V lost 2 bases and J lost 3 bases. From germline, CDR1 is DFQATT and CDR2 SNEGSKA (reference sequence). The DNA of the CDR3 is TGCAGTGCTAGACCAGCGACTAGCGGGGTGACAGATACGCAGTATTTT. This gives the protein CSARPATSGVTDTQYF.

The J gene is TRBJ2-1, the V gene TRBV7-6; the match to TRBD2 covers 8 bases. The CDR3 length is 14 residues. V gave up 1 base and J gave up 12 bases; unmatched junction bases: 8. Germline values: CDR1 SGHVS, CDR2 FNYEAQ. Here the CDR3 DNA reads TGTGCCAGCAGCTTAGACGGGGGGGCCGGTGTGCAGTTCTTC. It specifies CASSLDGGAGVQFF.

In this sample, this clonotype is medium-sized. The gene calls are TRBV20-1 and TRBJ1-2; tentative D call: TRBD1 (5 bases). The V end was cut by 5 bases, the J end by 6 bases, with 19 bases between. Per germline, CDR1 DFQATT and CDR2 SNEGSKA (reference sequence). The CDR3 totals 14 residues. The CDR3 spells CSAWSLAGMDGYTF. The CDR3 DNA sequence: TGCAGTGCTTGGTCCTTGGCAGGGATGGATGGCTACACCTTC.

A few counts support this clonotype. The V gene is TRBV5-6, the J gene TRBJ2-7, with D tentatively TRBD1 (5 bases). The J call may be faulty, since TRBJ2-5 better matches the DNA end. Germline V gives CDR1 SGHDT, CDR2 YYEEEE. The CDR3 contains 14 residues. As DNA, the CDR3 is TGTGCCAGCAGCTTCTCCAGGGTCTCCGAGACCCAGTACTTC. Its protein is CASSFSRVSETQYF.

The J gene is TRBJ1-2, the V gene TRBV28; TRBD1 might be the D (5 bases). CDR1 and CDR2 from the germline V gene are MDHEN and SYDVKM. Deletions cut 6 bases from V and 4 bases from J, with 12 bases between. The CDR3 loop spans 13 amino acids. The CDR3 bases are TGTGCCAGCAGCCTAAGGGACTTCTATGGCTACACCTTC. It encodes CASSLRDFYGYTF.